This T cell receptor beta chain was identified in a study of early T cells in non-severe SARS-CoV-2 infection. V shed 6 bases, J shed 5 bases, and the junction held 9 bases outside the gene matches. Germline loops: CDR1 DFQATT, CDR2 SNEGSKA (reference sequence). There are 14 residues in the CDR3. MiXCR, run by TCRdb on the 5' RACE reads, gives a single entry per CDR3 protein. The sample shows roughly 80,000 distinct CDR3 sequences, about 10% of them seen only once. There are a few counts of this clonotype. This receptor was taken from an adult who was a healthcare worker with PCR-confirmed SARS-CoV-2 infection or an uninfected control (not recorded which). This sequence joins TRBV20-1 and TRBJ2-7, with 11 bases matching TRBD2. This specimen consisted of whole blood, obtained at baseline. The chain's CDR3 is CSALWASGGHEQYF. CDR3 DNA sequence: TGCAGTGCGTTGTGGGCTAGCGGGGGGCACGAGCAGTACTTC.